This TCR beta chain was sequenced in a study of glioma-infiltrating T cells after dendritic cell vaccination. The immunoSEQ assay amplified TCRB CDR3 from up to 2 ug DNA. Amplification used 60 V beta primers and 13 J beta primers. Clones were read by immunoSEQ multiplex PCR, and TCRdb kept only the in-frame ones, dropping some. The sample includes some 70,000 clones, 75% to 90% seen only once; the top ten take less than 9.5%. Patients had residual fresh-frozen tumor tissue and more than two years of survival data. All glioblastoma patients lacked an isocitrate dehydrogenase mutation. V shed 0 bases and J shed 7 bases, with 15 bases lying between them. The CDR3 has 15 residues. CDR1 and CDR2 (germline): MGHRA, YSYEKL.

Here the sequenced sample was blood, taken before dendritic cell vaccination. This receptor was taken from a human donor with glioblastoma. The chain has TRBV4-1 and TRBJ1-2; D is unresolved. CDR3 residues: CASSQDLFGQAGYTF. The CDR3 DNA reads as TGCGCCAGCAGCCAAGATCTTTTTGGGCAGGCTGGCTACACCTTC.